This TCR beta chain originates from a study of cytomegalovirus exposure and HLA in healthy donors (dated by TCRdb to the late 2010s). About the study as a whole: An earlier analysis of some 550 of the donors reported approximately 300 Gb of sequence data and roughly 100 million unique TCR beta sequences from about 179 million T cells. Roughly 310 gigabases of sequencing data and some 85 million unique TCR sequences were included in an early release covering several hundred HLA-typed donors. Of the 350 to 450 genotyped donors, about 80% fell in the genetic ancestry cluster associated with self-reported Caucasian donors. The study aimed to test whether signatures of past pathogen exposure could be identified by cataloging public T cell receptors. The study used immunosequencing to profile the T cell repertoires of about 670 subjects and linked those repertoires to cytomegalovirus serostatus. A separate validation cohort of 100 to 150 different subjects was used in addition to the 666-subject first cohort. To predict cytomegalovirus infection status, the study combined high-throughput TCR immunosequencing, statistical association of individual TCRs with disease status, and machine learning. In a later analysis, previously published TCR beta repertoires from 500 to 750 donors were re-analyzed and high-resolution HLA genotyping was added so that TCR occurrence patterns could be studied. In the later analysis, no new phenotypic data were used to find candidate immune exposures; instead, reliance was placed on TCR beta sequences and their occurrence across donors. An earlier analysis of around 580 of the donors used high-throughput TCR beta sequencing to judge whether each TCR beta V gene segment behaved as functional or pseudogenic. Alongside the repertoire data, information on donor age, sex, ethnicity and CMV serostatus was compiled. A later genetic analysis took genome-wide SNP genotypes for about three fifths of the roughly 670 donors and used that subset as a discovery cohort. Every repertoire in the discovery cohort had been generated on one and the same sequencing platform. Class I and class II HLA loci were covered by the typing at four-digit resolution. Typing coverage varied by locus: about 629-640 donors for A, B, C, DRB1 and DQB1; more than 500 for DQA1; over 600 for DPA1; around 490 for DPB1. About five DR-DQ haplotypes were treated as single units for association and clustering because of strong linkage in the cohort. Across some 400 genotyped donors of the cohort, an average of approximately 200,000 unique TCR beta nucleotide sequences per donor were sequenced, and roughly 20% of those sequences were non-productive.

The cohort consisted of 666 healthy bone marrow donors. Cohort members were all nominally healthy when sampled, although unrecorded immune exposures were likely present. The donor was CMV seronegative and belonged to the group of 352 seronegative cohort members. A peripheral blood sample was provided by each donor, and peripheral blood mononuclear cells were used for TCR beta sequencing. The Qiagen DNeasy Blood Extraction Kit was used to extract genomic DNA from the blood cell samples. With regard to this clone: Its antigen is currently not known. No base qualities exist here, and no much larger clone lies one base off it.

The germline V gene yields MNHNS for CDR1 and SASEGT for CDR2. The CDR3 starts with the cysteine, ends with the phenylalanine, and has 15 residues. The only DNA kept is the CDR3, 45 bases in frame from the first base. Trimming removed 4 bases from V and 3 bases from J; the gene matches leave 9 bases unexplained. What the authors observed across the whole study: Because the 87-base-pair reads could not distinguish some IMGT-functional V segments, including TRBV6-2 and TRBV6-3, those segments were excluded. Several of the top co-occurrence clusters appeared to be linked to parvovirus B19, influenza, CMV and Epstein-Barr virus, according to a later analysis. Most TCR sequences were observed very rarely across donors, whereas some public TCRs were present in many individuals. According to a later analysis, TCR association rates differed among HLA loci, with DRB1 alleles showing the most associated TCRs and HLA-C alleles showing the fewest. A later genetic analysis associated a missense DCLRE1C variant with V-gene and J-gene trimming of TCR beta chains, and an independent cohort replicated the association. In vitro tests confirmed that a few of the cytomegalovirus-associated TCR beta chains recognize cytomegalovirus antigens. A later analysis found that HLA-associated TCR beta chains were more clonally expanded and had lower generation probabilities than equally common non-associated chains. A further reported finding was that TCR beta sequences accurately predicted the HLA-A and HLA-B alleles for most subjects in the first cohort. In a later analysis, some 17,000 TCR beta sequences were associated with specific HLA alleles at a false discovery rate of 0.05. It was suggested by the authors that the approach could potentially be generalized to other disease states and immunological phenotypes. Presence/absence analyses assumed roughly uniform sequencing depth across donors, an assumption that may not hold. Because HLA typing was unavailable for some donors at each locus, only the typed subset was used in association tests. When HLA alleles, especially DR and DQ, strongly co-occurred, attributing TCR associations to individual alleles was difficult. A cluster of highly shared sequence variants was judged likely to be a technical artifact of the sequencing pipeline. The study gave a list of 150 to 200 TCR beta chains associated with cytomegalovirus. The earlier analysis of approximately 590 of the donors excluded roughly 17 rarely observed V segments, including chromosome 9 orphons, because counts were too low. In this cohort, only TCR beta chains were sequenced, and detectable features were limited by the absence of alpha or paired-chain data. Correlated functional status among segregating V segments might be attributable to linkage disequilibrium, but an unknown experimental factor could not be ruled out. The classifier was reported to diagnose cytomegalovirus status with high specificity and sensitivity in both the original and validation cohorts. Immune exposure information for the cohort was limited to CMV serostatus. According to a later analysis, most CMV-associated TCR beta chains appeared to be HLA-restricted, and the HLA associations seemed to be driven largely by CMV exposure. Broadly in line with IMGT annotations, most TCR beta V segments showed up in productive rearrangements about 90% or about 30% of the time in an earlier analysis of several hundred of the donors. Compared with the roughly 700-donor mean, donors in an Asian-associated ancestry cluster had fewer N-insertions in productive TCRs, according to a later genetic analysis.

Library preparation was by the immunoSEQ multiplex PCR assay. The multiplex PCR relied on a mix of 60 forward primers for TCR Vbeta segments and 13 reverse primers for TCR Jbeta segments. A multiplex PCR assay on genomic DNA amplified the CDR3 region of rearranged TCR beta genes. The Illumina HiSeq System was used to sequence the amplified TCR beta libraries as 87-base-pair reads. On the authors' methods: In a later analysis, tens of millions of unique TCR beta chains were counted across the roughly 610 repertoires, and approximately 9.9 million of these chains were shared by at least two donors. A nearest-neighbor algorithm error-corrected the raw reads and collapsed the reads into unique sequences, merging closely related sequences to remove PCR and sequencing errors. To assign V, D and J gene segments, CDR3 sequences were aligned to IMGT reference sequences. Each retained sequence needed at least a six-nucleotide match to both a V gene segment and a J gene segment. Rearrangements were classified as productive when the CDR3 lacked stop codons and remained in frame with V and J, and all other rearrangements were classified as non-productive. Following IMGT convention, CDR3 was defined as the stretch from the second conserved V-encoded cysteine to the conserved J-encoded phenylalanine. In an earlier analysis of approximately 590 of the donors, sequences lacking an unambiguous match to a single V gene segment were excluded. In an earlier analysis of approximately 590 of the donors, a V segment was called functional when productive rearrangements were above 56.7%, and segregating when the standard deviation between donors exceeded 5%. A statistical classification framework was built to diagnose cytomegalovirus status from the catalog of TCR beta chain sequences. In a later analysis, V and J genes were assigned by comparing TCR nucleotide sequences against IMGT/GENE-DB human TR gene sequences. Using the TCRdist pipeline, a later analysis assigned CDR3 sequences along with most-parsimonious VDJ recombination scenarios. In a later analysis, each TCR beta chain was defined by its CDR3 amino acid sequence together with its V-gene family, and reads lacking a unique V-gene family were excluded. A later analysis removed 450 to 600 highly shared, low-generation-probability nucleotide sequences to deal with suspected cross-contamination and a sequencing artifact. A later analysis calculated a clonal expansion index for each public chain from normalized within-repertoire ranks of inferred template counts. In a later analysis, generation probabilities were computed using a VDJ recombination model fitted to out-of-frame rearrangements, and the results were checked against IGoR. In a later analysis, hypergeometric tests were used to score TCR-TCR, TCR-HLA and TCR-CMV co-occurrence, with a repertoire-size bias correction applied to TCR pairs. False discovery rates were estimated in a later analysis by permuting HLA or CMV assignments 20 times. In a later analysis, co-occurring TCRs were grouped using DBSCAN, and TCRdist sequence similarity was added for clustering within HLA-allele-positive subsets. Co-occurrence clustering excluded repertoires with fewer than 30,000 or more than 120,000 public chains, plus five with anomalous nucleotide sharing. TCRdb's version of the immuneACCESS table is confined to in-frame rearrangements and falls short of the full clone set. An unresolved V gene accounts for under half of the shortfall where checked; the remainder is of unknown origin. That table is the source of V, J and clone size, and D and trimming were worked out from the DNA. The sample table lists fewer than 200,000 clones, roughly four fifths of them with a count of one. Around 1.5% of the sample rests with the top ten.

The source of this sequence is a man aged 45-65 years in good health and CMV-seronegative. The material sequenced was PBMCs. The V and J segments used are TRBV6-1 and TRBJ2-7, and 7 bases in between align with TRBD2. The DNA reads TGTGCCAGCAGTGCGAGCGGGGCCTTGATCTACGAGCAGTACTTC. Its protein product is CASSASGALIYEQYF.